The clone carrying this T cell receptor beta chain was observed many times. Regions amplified from RNA transcripts were the TCR beta CDR3 regions. Primed by the HTBI set, a first-round RT-PCR was run on the TCR CDR3. TCRdb recomputed calls from the multiplex PCR reads with MiXCR, one row per CDR3 protein. The data show some 510,000 distinct CDR3 sequences, around 20% seen once. This record belongs to a study of T cells in Graves' hyperthyroidism and ophthalmopathy. The CDR3 runs to 14 residues. Germline lookup yields CDR1 LGHNT and CDR2 FRNRAP. Trimming removed 3 bases from V and 2 bases from J, with 8 bases in between.

The chain joins TRBV12-5 to TRBJ1-3; the D is unclear. The sequenced material came from blood. The sequence derives from a man aged 18 to 35 with Graves' hyperthyroidism. The CDR3 DNA reads TGTGCTAGTGGTTTCGCTGGGACTGGAAACACCATATATTTT. Protein sequence: CASGFAGTGNTIYF.